This TCR beta chain was profiled in a study of T cell repertoires in cytomegalovirus infection. Overall study context: Matching HLA type and CMV infection were both indicated by public TCR beta signatures. Broader study findings: There were HLA-C-restricted CMV-specific TCR beta clonotypes dominating the ex vivo response.

TCRdb passed the reads through MiXCR, listing each CDR3 protein once. The data show approximately 750,000 distinct CDR3 sequences, with 35% to 40% seen just once and around 2.8% held by the top ten. Trimming stripped 3 bases from V and 6 bases from J, with 3 bases between. This CDR3 spans 11 amino acids. Germline CDR1 SGHTA, CDR2 FQGNSA. This clonotype was seen repeatedly, ten times or more. The antigen is not known. The chain recombines TRBV7-2 with TRBJ2-1; D call uncertain. The specimen was PBMCs. The sequence came from a human donor in good health (CMV status not recorded). Some clones in this sample may be carry-over from other donors' samples. CDR3 DNA: TGTGCCAGCAGCTTCCTCAATGAGCAGTTCTTC. Its protein product is CASSFLNEQFF.